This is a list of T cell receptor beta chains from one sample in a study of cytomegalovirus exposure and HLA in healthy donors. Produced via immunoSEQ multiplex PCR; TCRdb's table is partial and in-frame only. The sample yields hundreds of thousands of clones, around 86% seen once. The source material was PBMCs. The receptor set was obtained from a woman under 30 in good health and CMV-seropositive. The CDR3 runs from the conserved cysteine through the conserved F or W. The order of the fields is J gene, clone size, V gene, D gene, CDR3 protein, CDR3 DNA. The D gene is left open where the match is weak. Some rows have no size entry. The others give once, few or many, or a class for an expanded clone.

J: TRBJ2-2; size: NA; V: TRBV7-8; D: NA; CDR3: CASSPRGGSRGELFF; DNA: TGTGCCAGCAGCCCTAGGGGGGGTAGCAGAGGGGAGCTGTTTTTT
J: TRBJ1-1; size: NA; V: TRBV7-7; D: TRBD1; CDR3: CASSLAGQGAPVTEAFF; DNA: TGTGCTAGCAGCTTAGCGGGACAGGGGGCGCCTGTCACTGAAGCTTTCTTT
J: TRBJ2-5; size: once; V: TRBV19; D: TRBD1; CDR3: CASRGLLQETQYF; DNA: TGTGCCAGCAGGGGGCTCCTCCAAGAGACCCAGTACTTC
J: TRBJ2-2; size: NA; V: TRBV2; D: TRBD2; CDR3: CASLAGSSPTGELFF; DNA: TGTGCCAGCCTAGCGGGGAGTAGTCCCACCGGGGAGCTGTTTTTT
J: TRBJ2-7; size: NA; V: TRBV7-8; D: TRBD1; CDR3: CASSVRQGATGYEQYF; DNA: TGTGCCAGCAGCGTACGACAGGGGGCAACGGGCTACGAGCAGTACTTC
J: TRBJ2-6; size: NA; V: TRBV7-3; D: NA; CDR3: CASSFETGYSGANVLTF; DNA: TGTGCCAGCAGCTTTGAGACAGGATACTCTGGGGCCAACGTCCTGACTTTC
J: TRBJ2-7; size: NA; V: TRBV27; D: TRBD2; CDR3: CASTQAGGSSYEQYF; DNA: TGTGCCAGCACGCAAGCGGGAGGATCCTCCTACGAGCAGTACTTC
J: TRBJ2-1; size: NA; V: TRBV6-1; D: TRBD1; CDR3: CASHRGLDEQFF; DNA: TGTGCCAGCCACAGGGGGCTGGATGAGCAGTTCTTC
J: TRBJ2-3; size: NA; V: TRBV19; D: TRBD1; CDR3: CASSIPDRGLPDTQYF; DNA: TGTGCCAGTAGTATTCCAGACAGGGGCCTCCCAGATACGCAGTATTTT
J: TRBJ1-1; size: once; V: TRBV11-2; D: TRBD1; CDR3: CASSLSQGQGQITEAFF; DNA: TGTGCCAGCAGCTTATCCCAGGGACAGGGGCAGATCACTGAAGCTTTCTTT
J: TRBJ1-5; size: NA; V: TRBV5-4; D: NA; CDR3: CASSLGGGAGNQPQHF; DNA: TGTGCCAGCAGCTTGGGAGGGGGGGCAGGCAATCAGCCCCAGCATTTT
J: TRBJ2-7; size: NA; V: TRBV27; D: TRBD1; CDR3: CASRAGTVTYEQYF; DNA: TGTGCCAGCAGAGCCGGGACAGTAACCTACGAGCAGTACTTC
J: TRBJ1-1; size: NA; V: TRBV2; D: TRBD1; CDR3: CASSRQGRGTEAFF; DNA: TGTGCCAGCAGCCGACAGGGGAGAGGCACTGAAGCTTTCTTT
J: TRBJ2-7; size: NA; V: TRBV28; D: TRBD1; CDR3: CASSEPGTVSYEQYF; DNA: TGTGCCAGCAGCGAACCTGGGACAGTCTCCTACGAGCAGTACTTC
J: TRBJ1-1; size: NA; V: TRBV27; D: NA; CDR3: CASSAYPEGPNTEAFF; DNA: TGTGCCAGCAGTGCCTACCCAGAGGGTCCGAACACTGAAGCTTTCTTT
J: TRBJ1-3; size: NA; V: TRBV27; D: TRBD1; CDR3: CASSLTGGLGNTIYF; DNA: TGTGCCAGCAGTTTAACAGGGGGCTTAGGAAACACCATATATTTT
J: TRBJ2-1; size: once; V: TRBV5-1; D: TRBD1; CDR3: CASSLDRGDKGEQFF; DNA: TGCGCCAGCAGCTTGGACAGGGGCGATAAAGGTGAGCAGTTCTTC
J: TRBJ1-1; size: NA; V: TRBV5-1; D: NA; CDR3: CASSLSTVMNTEAFF; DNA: TGCGCCAGCAGCCTGAGCACCGTCATGAACACTGAAGCTTTCTTT
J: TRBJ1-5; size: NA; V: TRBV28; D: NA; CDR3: CASSLSGGHGQPQHF; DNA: TGTGCCAGCAGTTTGAGCGGCGGTCACGGTCAGCCCCAGCATTTT
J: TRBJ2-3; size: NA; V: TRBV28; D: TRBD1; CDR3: CASTPAGTGRPLSTDTQYF; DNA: TGTGCCAGCACCCCGGCGGGGACAGGGCGTCCCCTAAGCACAGATACGCAGTATTTT
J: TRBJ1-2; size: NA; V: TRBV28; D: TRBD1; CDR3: CASRTTGGARGGRYTF; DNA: TGTGCCAGTCGCACGACAGGGGGCGCCCGGGGGGGGCGCTACACCTTC
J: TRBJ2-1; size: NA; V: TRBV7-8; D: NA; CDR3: CASSLTGSSYNEQFF; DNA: TGTGCCAGCAGCTTAACGGGGAGCTCCTACAATGAGCAGTTCTTC
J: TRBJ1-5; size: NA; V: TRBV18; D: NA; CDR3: CASSPGGGNQPQHF; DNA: TGTGCCAGCTCACCCGGCGGGGGCAATCAGCCCCAGCATTTT
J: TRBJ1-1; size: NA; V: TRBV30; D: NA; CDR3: CAWSPREIEAFF; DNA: TGTGCCTGGAGTCCCCGGGAGATTGAAGCTTTCTTT
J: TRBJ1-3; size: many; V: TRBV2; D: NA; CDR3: CASSEAGAAGNTIYF; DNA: TGTGCCAGCAGTGAAGCGGGGGCGGCTGGAAACACCATATATTTT
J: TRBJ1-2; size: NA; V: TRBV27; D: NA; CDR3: CASSFLTDSGYTF; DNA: TGTGCCAGCAGTTTTTTGACAGACTCTGGCTACACCTTC
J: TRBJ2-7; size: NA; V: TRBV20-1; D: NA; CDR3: CSGASFFEQYF; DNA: TGCAGTGGGGCTAGCTTTTTCGAGCAGTACTTC
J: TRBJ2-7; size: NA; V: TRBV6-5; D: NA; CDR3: CASSYRGGYEQYF; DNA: TGTGCCAGCAGTTACAGGGGAGGCTACGAGCAGTACTTC
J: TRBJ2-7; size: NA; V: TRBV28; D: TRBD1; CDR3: CASSLRQGARYEQYF; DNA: TGTGCCAGCAGTTTAAGGCAGGGGGCGCGCTACGAGCAGTACTTC
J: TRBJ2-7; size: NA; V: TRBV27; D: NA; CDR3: CASRRSGRPYEQYF; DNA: TGTGCCAGCAGGCGTAGTGGCAGGCCGTACGAGCAGTACTTC
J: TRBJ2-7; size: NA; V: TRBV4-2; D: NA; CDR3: CASSQGKESSYEQYF; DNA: TGTGCCAGCAGCCAGGGCAAAGAGAGCTCCTACGAGCAGTACTTC